This paragraph reports one T cell receptor beta chain. This CDR3 region has 17 residues. The germline V gene encodes CDR1 LNHDA and CDR2 SQIVND (reference sequence). V lost 3 bases and J lost 4, with 21 bases in between. Vbeta (60) and Jbeta (13) primers were used in the PCR. Only in-frame clones appear in the TCRdb table, and some are missing; sequencing was by immunoSEQ multiplex PCR. The data show 150,000 or so clones, with around 77% seen just once and about 1.6% held by the top ten. The sample originates from a study of cytomegalovirus exposure and HLA in healthy donors. This TCR derives from a man in his forties or fifties in good health and CMV-seronegative. Material: PBMCs. The V and J genes are TRBV19 and TRBJ1-2, with D unresolved. CDR3 residues: CASSIRQEGTSLYGYTF. For the CDR3, the DNA is TGTGCCAGTAGTATTAGGCAAGAGGGAACGTCTCTCTATGGCTACACCTTC.